A selection of T cell receptor beta chains follows, all from one sample in a study of blood T cell repertoires in COVID-19. Only in-frame clones appear in the TCRdb table, and some are missing; sequencing was by immunoSEQ multiplex PCR. The top ten hold 2.5% of the sample, which has over 150,000 clones, around 86% seen once. The source material was peripheral blood. These receptors all stem from a woman of 80 years or more with COVID-19, enrolled during active disease. CDR3s include the opening cysteine and the closing phenylalanine or tryptophan. The D gene is left open where the match is weak. Expanded clones are given a class, and other clones once, few, many or no size at all.

D gene,clone size,V gene,J gene,CDR3 DNA,CDR3 protein
TRBD1,.,TRBV2,TRBJ1-1,TGTGCCAGCAGTGAGACAGGGGTTTACACTGAAGCTTTCTTT,CASSETGVYTEAFF
.,.,TRBV19,TRBJ1-1,TGTGCCAGTAAGAGGGCAGGGGCTGCTGAAGCTTTCTTT,CASKRAGAAEAFF
.,.,TRBV21-1,TRBJ1-6,TGTGCCAGCAGCATTACAGGGGTGAGCTCCTATAATTCACCCCTCCACTTT,CASSITGVSSYNSPLHF
TRBD2,.,TRBV19,TRBJ2-1,TGTGCCAGTAGTATCCCGGGACTAGCGGGAGTTTCGACTGAGCAGTTCTTC,CASSIPGLAGVSTEQFF
TRBD2,.,TRBV5-1,TRBJ2-5,TGCGCCAGCAGCGAAGGGACTAGCGGGGTAGGAGAAGAGACCCAGTACTTC,CASSEGTSGVGEETQYF
TRBD2,.,TRBV18,TRBJ2-1,TGTGCCAGCTCACCCTTAGCGGGTGACAATGAGCAGTTCTTC,CASSPLAGDNEQFF
.,.,TRBV9,TRBJ1-3,TGTGCCAGCAGCGTAGAGCCCCAGGGAAGCTCTGGAAACACCATATATTTT,CASSVEPQGSSGNTIYF
TRBD1,.,TRBV6-5,TRBJ1-4,TGTGCCAGCAGCCTACCCGGGACAGGGGGTGAAAAACTGTTTTTT,CASSLPGTGGEKLFF
.,.,TRBV11-2,TRBJ1-3,TGTGCCAGCTCACTAGAGACGGACACCATATATTTT,CASSLETDTIYF
TRBD1,.,TRBV19,TRBJ1-2,TGTGCCAGTAGTATCGGGACAGGCGGCCGAAACTATGGCTACACCTTC,CASSIGTGGRNYGYTF
TRBD1,.,TRBV5-1,TRBJ1-2,TGCGCCAGCAGCACAACCTCCGGACAGGGGAACTATGGCTACACCTTC,CASSTTSGQGNYGYTF
.,once,TRBV12-3/TRBV12-4,TRBJ1-3,TGTGCCAGCAGTTTGAGTGGAAACACCATATATTTT,CASSLSGNTIYF
TRBD2,.,TRBV5-1,TRBJ2-2,TGCGCCAGCACCCCGCGGGGGAGGAACACCGGGGAGCTGTTTTTT,CASTPRGRNTGELFF
.,.,TRBV19,TRBJ1-6,TGTGCCAGTAGTATGCCGGGGTCCTATAATTCACCCCTCCACTTT,CASSMPGSYNSPLHF
TRBD1,many,TRBV2,TRBJ2-1,TGTGCCAGCAGTGAATCCCCCCGGGACAGCCGATCGTTCTTC,CASSESPRDSRSFF
TRBD1,few,TRBV7-8,TRBJ1-2,TGTGCCAGCAGCTTAACGGGACAGAACTATGGCTACACCTTC,CASSLTGQNYGYTF
.,.,TRBV15,TRBJ1-4,TGTGCCACCAGCAGAGTGGAGGGGTCTCCGAAAAAACTGTTTTTT,CATSRVEGSPKKLFF
.,.,TRBV5-1,TRBJ2-2,TGCGCCAGCATGGAGGGGTCGGCCACCGGGGAGCTGTTTTTT,CASMEGSATGELFF
.,once,TRBV7-8,TRBJ2-3,TGTGCCAGCAGCTTAGTAGGAGGGGGCGGCACAGATACGCAGTATTTT,CASSLVGGGGTDTQYF
.,.,TRBV4-3,TRBJ1-2,TGCGCCAGCAGCCAAGAGGGGGCAGGGGCCTATGGCTACACCTTC,CASSQEGAGAYGYTF
.,.,TRBV12-3/TRBV12-4,TRBJ2-1,TGTGCCAGCAGTTTGGGCGGGTACGAGCAGTTCTTC,CASSLGGYEQFF
TRBD1,.,TRBV27,TRBJ1-2,TGTGCCAGCAGTTTATTGGGGACAGGGGGATACACCTTC,CASSLLGTGGYTF
TRBD2,.,TRBV14,TRBJ2-1,TGTGCCAGCAGCCCTCGGACTAGCGGCAATGAGCAGTTCTTC,CASSPRTSGNEQFF
.,.,TRBV5-1,TRBJ1-5,TGCGCCAGCAGCTTGGGGGCAGATCACGGCCAGCCCCAGCATTTT,CASSLGADHGQPQHF
TRBD1,.,TRBV7-2,TRBJ1-2,TGTGCCAGCAGCTGGGTAGGGGGCTCAATCTATGGCTACACCTTC,CASSWVGGSIYGYTF
.,once,TRBV18,TRBJ2-6,TGTGCCAGCTGGCCGTCTGGGGCCAACGTCCTGACTTTC,CASWPSGANVLTF
.,.,TRBV27,TRBJ1-1,TGTGCCAGCAGCCCCTTAGAAAAAATGAACACTGAAGCTTTCTTT,CASSPLEKMNTEAFF
.,.,TRBV20-1,TRBJ2-7,TGCAGTGCTAGTGGGGGGCGGCCTAATTCCTACGAGCAGTACTTC,CSASGGRPNSYEQYF
TRBD1,.,TRBV24-1,TRBJ2-5,TGTGCCACCAGTGCCCTTGACAGGGGGTACCAAGAGACCCAGTACTTC,CATSALDRGYQETQYF
.,once,TRBV3-1/TRBV3-2,TRBJ2-3,TGTGCCAGCAGCCCCGAGGGAGATACGCAGTATTTT,CASSPEGDTQYF
.,few,TRBV10-3,TRBJ1-1,TGTGCCATCAGTGATGTGGGACATGAAGCTTTCTTT,CAISDVGHEAFF
TRBD2,.,TRBV18,TRBJ2-3,TGTGCCAGCTCACCGAGCGGGAGGGGAGATACGCAGTATTTT,CASSPSGRGDTQYF
TRBD2,.,TRBV19,TRBJ2-1,TGTGCCAGTAGTATAGAAGGGACTAGAGGGAGCAATGAGCAGTTCTTC,CASSIEGTRGSNEQFF
.,.,TRBV7-2,TRBJ1-1,TGTGCCAGCAGCTTAGGGGGGCTTGGAACTGAAGCTTTCTTT,CASSLGGLGTEAFF
TRBD2,.,TRBV4-3,TRBJ2-2,TGCGCCAGCAGCCAAGCACTAGCGGGAGGGCCTAACACCGGGGAGCTGTTTTTT,CASSQALAGGPNTGELFF
TRBD1,.,TRBV5-6,TRBJ1-2,TGTGCCAGCAGCTCCCTGGACAGGGCCAACTATGGCTACACCTTC,CASSSLDRANYGYTF
.,.,TRBV6-2/TRBV6-3,TRBJ2-1,TGTGCCAGCAGCCCTAGGGGGTACAATGAGCAGTTCTTC,CASSPRGYNEQFF
.,.,TRBV5-5,TRBJ1-4,TGTGCCAGCAGCCCGGGAGTTAATGAAAAACTGTTTTTT,CASSPGVNEKLFF
.,.,TRBV7-3,TRBJ1-1,TGTGCCAGCAGCTTAGCGTCACAAGGAGTCACTGAAGCTTTCTTT,CASSLASQGVTEAFF
TRBD1,.,TRBV28,TRBJ1-1,TGTGCCAGCAACCCAAGGACAGGAATCACGAACACTGAAGCTTTCTTT,CASNPRTGITNTEAFF
TRBD1,.,TRBV28,TRBJ1-1,TGTGCCAGCAGTATCTACCCGGGACAGGGTGATGAAGCTTTCTTT,CASSIYPGQGDEAFF
TRBD2,.,TRBV15,TRBJ2-2,TGTGCCACCAGCGCGCATAGGACTAGCGGGAACACCGGGGAGCTGTTTTTT,CATSAHRTSGNTGELFF
TRBD1,.,TRBV19,TRBJ2-5,TGTGCCAGTAGTTGGGGCTCGACAGGGGGAGAGACCCAGTACTTC,CASSWGSTGGETQYF
.,.,TRBV3-1/TRBV3-2,TRBJ1-1,TGTGCCAGCAGCGCTAGTTTGAACACTGAAGCTTTCTTT,CASSASLNTEAFF
.,.,TRBV5-1,TRBJ1-2,TGCGCCAGCAGCCCGGAGGGGGGGCGCGGCTACACCTTC,CASSPEGGRGYTF